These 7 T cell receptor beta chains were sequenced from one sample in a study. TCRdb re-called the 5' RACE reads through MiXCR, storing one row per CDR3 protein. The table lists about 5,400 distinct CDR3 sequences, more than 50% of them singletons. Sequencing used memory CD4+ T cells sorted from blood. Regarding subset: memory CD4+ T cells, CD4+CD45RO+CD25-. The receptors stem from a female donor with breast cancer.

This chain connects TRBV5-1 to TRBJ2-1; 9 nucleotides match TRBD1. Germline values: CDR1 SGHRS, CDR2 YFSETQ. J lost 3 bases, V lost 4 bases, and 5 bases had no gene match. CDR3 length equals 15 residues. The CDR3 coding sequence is TGCGCCAGCAGCGGGACGACAGGGGGCTACAATGAGCAGTTCTTC. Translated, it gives CASSGTTGGYNEQFF.

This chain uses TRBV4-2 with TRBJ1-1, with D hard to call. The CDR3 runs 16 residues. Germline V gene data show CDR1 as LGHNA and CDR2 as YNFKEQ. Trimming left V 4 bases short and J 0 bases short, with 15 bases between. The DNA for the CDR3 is TGTGCCAGCAGCCCCCAACGAGATCAAATGAACACTGAAGCTTTCTTT. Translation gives CASSPQRDQMNTEAFF.

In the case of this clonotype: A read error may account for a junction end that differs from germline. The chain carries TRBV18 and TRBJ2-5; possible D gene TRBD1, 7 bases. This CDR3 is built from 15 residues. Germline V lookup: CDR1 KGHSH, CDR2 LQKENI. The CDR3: CASSLAGGLGETQYF. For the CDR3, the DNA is TGCGCCAGCTCCCTGGCAGGGGGGCTGGGTGAGACCCAGTACTTC.

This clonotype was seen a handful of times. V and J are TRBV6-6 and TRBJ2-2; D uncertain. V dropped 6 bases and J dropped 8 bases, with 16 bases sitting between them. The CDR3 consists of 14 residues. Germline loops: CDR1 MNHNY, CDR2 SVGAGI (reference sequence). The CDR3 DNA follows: TGTGCCAGCAGCCCGGGCCGACAAAGAGGGGAGCTGTTTTTT. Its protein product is CASSPGRQRGELFF.

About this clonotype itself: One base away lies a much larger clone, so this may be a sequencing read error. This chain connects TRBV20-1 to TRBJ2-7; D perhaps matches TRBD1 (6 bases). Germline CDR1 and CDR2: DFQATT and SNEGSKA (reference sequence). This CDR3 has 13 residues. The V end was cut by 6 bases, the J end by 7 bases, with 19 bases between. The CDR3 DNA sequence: TGCAGTGCCAGCCGGACAGAGTTAGGTGAGCAGTACTTC. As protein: CSASRTELGEQYF.

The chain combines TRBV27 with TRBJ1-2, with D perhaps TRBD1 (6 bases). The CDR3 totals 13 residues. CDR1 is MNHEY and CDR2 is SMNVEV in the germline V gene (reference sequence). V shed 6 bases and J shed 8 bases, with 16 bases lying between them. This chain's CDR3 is CASRTINRDGYTF. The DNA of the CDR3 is TGTGCCAGCAGGACAATAAACAGGGACGGCTACACCTTC.

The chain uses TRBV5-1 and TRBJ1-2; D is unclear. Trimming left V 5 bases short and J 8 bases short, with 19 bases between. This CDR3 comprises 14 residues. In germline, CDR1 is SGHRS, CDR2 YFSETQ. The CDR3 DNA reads TGCGCCAGCAGAGAAAGTGGTCCGCCGGACGGCTACACCTTC. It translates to CASRESGPPDGYTF.